The rows below give T cell receptor beta chains drawn from one sample of a study of identical twins. Via MiXCR, TCRdb re-called the 5' RACE reads, giving one row per CDR3 protein. The sample lists about 530,000 distinct CDR3 sequences, 20% to 25% occurring once. This sample was shared with a second study, whose subject was yellow fever vaccine responses in identical twins.

Specimen: CD4+ T cells sorted from blood. These receptors were collected from a woman younger than 35 in good health. Both conserved end residues are part of each CDR3. Each record gives: clone size, D gene, V gene, J gene, CDR3 protein, CDR3 DNA. The D gene is left open where the match is weak. Size tells how often a clone was seen (once, few, many) or the class of an expanded clone, and some rows leave it out.

few	TRBD2	TRBV10-3	TRBJ2-3	CAISASLATSTDTQYF	TGTGCCATCAGCGCCTCACTAGCGACTAGCACAGATACGCAGTATTTT
NA	TRBD2	TRBV18	TRBJ2-1	CASSPAGTSGGEKQFF	TGTGCCAGCTCACCGGCCGGGACTAGCGGGGGAGAAAAGCAGTTCTTC
NA	TRBD2	TRBV3-1	TRBJ2-1	CASSHRLAGGGSNEQFF	TGTGCCAGCAGCCATCGACTAGCGGGGGGGGGATCCAATGAGCAGTTCTTC
many	TRBD1	TRBV28	TRBJ1-2	CASSLGQGGYGYTF	TGTGCCAGCAGTTTGGGACAGGGAGGCTATGGCTACACCTTC
few	NA	TRBV4-1	TRBJ2-5	CASSRFSRVETQYF	TGCGCCAGCAGCCGTTTTTCCAGGGTTGAGACCCAGTACTTC
few	NA	TRBV6-5	TRBJ2-3	CASSRQSDTQYF	TGTGCCAGCAGTAGACAGTCCGATACGCAGTATTTT
NA	NA	TRBV7-6	TRBJ1-6	CASSLEGRGPYNSPLHF	TGTGCCAGCAGCTTAGAAGGTCGGGGACCCTATAATTCACCCCTCCACTTT
NA	TRBD2	TRBV20-1	TRBJ2-2	CSASQAGGPVTGELFF	TGCAGTGCTAGTCAGGCGGGAGGGCCGGTGACCGGGGAGCTGTTTTTT
NA	NA	TRBV29-1	TRBJ1-4	CSVLLPGYEKLFF	TGCAGCGTCCTCCTCCCCGGATATGAAAAACTGTTTTTT
few	TRBD1	TRBV27	TRBJ2-1	CASSFRGQRSYNEQFF	TGTGCCAGCAGTTTCAGGGGGCAGAGGTCCTACAATGAGCAGTTCTTC
NA	NA	TRBV12-3/TRBV12-4	TRBJ2-7	CASSLSTDYEQYF	TGTGCCAGCAGTTTATCGACAGACTACGAGCAGTACTTC
NA	NA	TRBV20-1	TRBJ2-5	CSARGSGKQETQYF	TGCAGTGCTAGGGGGTCAGGCAAACAAGAGACCCAGTACTTC
few	NA	TRBV12-3/TRBV12-4	TRBJ2-4	CASSPQTRSIQYF	TGTGCCAGCAGCCCTCAGACTAGATCCATTCAGTACTTC
few	NA	TRBV9	TRBJ2-7	CASSVQAFGEQYF	TGTGCCAGCAGCGTACAGGCGTTTGGCGAGCAGTACTTC
NA	TRBD1	TRBV12-3/TRBV12-4	TRBJ1-1	CASTVQGLGTEAFF	TGTGCCAGCACCGTACAGGGGCTCGGCACTGAAGCTTTCTTT
once	TRBD1	TRBV6-1	TRBJ2-3	CASRRDRVLDTQYF	TGTGCCAGCAGACGTGACAGGGTTTTAGATACGCAGTATTTT
NA	NA	TRBV29-1	TRBJ2-4	CSVEQMTGPKNIQYF	TGCAGCGTTGAACAGATGACAGGCCCCAAAAACATTCAGTACTTC
NA	TRBD2	TRBV11-1	TRBJ2-1	CASSLVSPGTSGHNEQFF	TGTGCCAGCAGCTTAGTTTCCCCCGGGACTAGCGGTCACAATGAGCAGTTCTTC
few	TRBD1	TRBV10-1	TRBJ2-3	CASSGLQGLTDTQYF	TGCGCCAGCAGTGGATTACAGGGGCTCACAGATACGCAGTATTTT
NA	NA	TRBV4-1	TRBJ2-1	CASSQEGGGRITSYNEQFF	TGCGCCAGCAGCCAAGAAGGAGGGGGGCGGATCACCTCCTACAATGAGCAGTTCTTC
NA	NA	TRBV2	TRBJ2-5	CATRNGLSQETQYF	TGTGCCACCAGGAACGGACTGAGCCAAGAGACCCAGTACTTC
NA	NA	TRBV6-4	TRBJ2-1	CASSVVPSGENEQFF	TGTGCCAGCAGTGTAGTTCCTTCAGGTGAAAATGAGCAGTTCTTC
NA	NA	TRBV20-1	TRBJ2-1	CSARELRPGVKHNEQFF	TGCAGTGCTAGAGAACTAAGGCCAGGGGTCAAACACAATGAGCAGTTCTTC
few	NA	TRBV9	TRBJ1-1	CASSVEGFGDTEAFF	TGTGCCAGCAGCGTAGAGGGGTTTGGCGACACTGAAGCTTTCTTT
NA	NA	TRBV5-1	TRBJ2-5	CASSLGWQETQYF	TGCGCCAGCAGCTTGGGATGGCAAGAGACCCAGTACTTC
NA	TRBD2	TRBV10-3	TRBJ2-2	CAISEGLASGELVF	TGTGCCATCAGTGAGGGACTAGCATCCGGGGAGCTGGTTTTT
NA	TRBD1	TRBV2	TRBJ1-5	CASSESGGVFQPQHF	TGTGCCAGCAGTGAATCAGGGGGAGTGTTTCAGCCCCAGCATTTT
few	NA	TRBV6-1	TRBJ2-3	CASRGGISTDTQYF	TGTGCCAGCAGGGGGGGCATAAGCACAGATACGCAGTATTTT
NA	NA	TRBV6-5	TRBJ2-6	CASSYGLRPSGANVLTF	TGTGCCAGCAGTTACGGGCTCCGACCCTCTGGGGCCAACGTCCTGACTTTC
NA	TRBD1	TRBV5-1	TRBJ1-6	CASSTGQGLNSPLHF	TGCGCCAGCAGCACCGGACAGGGTCTGAATTCACCCCTCCACTTT
NA	TRBD2	TRBV5-1	TRBJ2-3	CASSAALAGPDTQYF	TGCGCCAGCAGCGCCGCACTAGCGGGACCAGATACGCAGTATTTT
few	TRBD2	TRBV29-1	TRBJ2-3	CSGGVDTQYF	TGCAGTGGGGGGGTGGATACGCAGTATTTT
NA	NA	TRBV20-1	TRBJ1-6	CSAPRGSSYNSPLHF	TGCAGTGCCCCACGGGGGAGCTCCTATAATTCACCCCTCCACTTT
NA	NA	TRBV6-6	TRBJ2-3	CASSEITDTQYF	TGTGCCAGCAGCGAGATTACAGATACGCAGTATTTT
NA	TRBD2	TRBV15	TRBJ2-3	CATSGLAGVADTQYF	TGTGCCACCAGCGGACTAGCGGGTGTCGCAGATACGCAGTATTTT
NA	NA	TRBV20-1	TRBJ2-3	CSAEGLTDTQYF	TGCAGTGCTGAGGGGTTAACAGATACGCAGTATTTT
NA	NA	TRBV19	TRBJ2-1	CASSIDPALLSYNEQFF	TGTGCCAGTAGTATAGACCCCGCCCTCCTCTCCTACAATGAGCAGTTCTTC
few	TRBD2	TRBV11-2	TRBJ2-2	CASSPVAGGRTGELFF	TGTGCCAGCAGCCCCGTAGCGGGAGGGCGCACCGGGGAGCTGTTTTTT
NA	TRBD1	TRBV5-1	TRBJ1-5	CASSLTGGDSQPQHF	TGCGCCAGCAGCTTGACAGGGGGCGATAGTCAGCCCCAGCATTTT
NA	NA	TRBV7-9	TRBJ2-1	CASAMGSEQFF	TGTGCCAGCGCCATGGGTAGTGAGCAGTTCTTC
NA	NA	TRBV20-1	TRBJ2-2	CSARDTQTNTGELFF	TGCAGTGCTAGAGATACACAGACGAACACCGGGGAGCTGTTTTTT
few	NA	TRBV3-1	TRBJ2-1	CASSQEGPESSYNEQFF	TGTGCCAGCAGCCAAGAGGGGCCGGAGAGCTCCTACAATGAGCAGTTCTTC
few	TRBD1	TRBV12-3/TRBV12-4	TRBJ1-5	CASSGTGGYGQPQHF	TGTGCCAGCAGTGGGACAGGGGGCTATGGTCAGCCCCAGCATTTT
few	TRBD2	TRBV4-1	TRBJ2-1	CASSPLSGGARNEQFF	TGCGCCAGCAGCCCCCTTAGCGGGGGGGCACGCAATGAGCAGTTCTTC
NA	NA	TRBV14	TRBJ2-1	CASSQEPSPSSYNEQFF	TGTGCCAGCAGCCAAGAACCCAGCCCAAGCTCCTACAATGAGCAGTTCTTC
few	TRBD2	TRBV11-2	TRBJ2-5	CASSLDLGGMETQYF	TGTGCCAGCAGCTTAGACCTCGGGGGGATGGAGACCCAGTACTTC
few	TRBD1	TRBV28	TRBJ2-3	CASSSWDRTATDTQYF	TGTGCCAGCAGTTCCTGGGACAGGACCGCCACAGATACGCAGTATTTT
few	TRBD1	TRBV10-3	TRBJ1-1	CAISGQGSVNTEAFF	TGTGCCATCAGTGGACAGGGGTCGGTGAACACTGAAGCTTTCTTT
NA	NA	TRBV27	TRBJ1-1	CASMPLGVNTEAFF	TGTGCCAGCATGCCCTTGGGGGTGAACACTGAAGCTTTCTTT
NA	TRBD1	TRBV16	TRBJ2-1	CASSHPVRQGLRNEQFF	TGTGCCAGCAGCCACCCTGTAAGACAGGGGCTGAGGAATGAGCAGTTCTTC
NA	NA	TRBV5-5	TRBJ1-5	CAIGSGQAGTYSNQPQHF	TGTGCCATCGGCTCCGGGCAGGCAGGAACGTATAGCAATCAGCCCCAGCATTTT
NA	NA	TRBV20-1	TRBJ2-2	CSARDGGSGTGELFF	TGCAGTGCTAGAGATGGGGGGTCGGGCACCGGGGAGCTGTTTTTT
few	TRBD2	TRBV3-1	TRBJ2-1	CASSQGLGTRSLF	TGTGCCAGCAGCCAAGGGCTCGGGACTAGGTCGCTCTTC
few	TRBD2	TRBV12-3/TRBV12-4	TRBJ2-5	CASSTPPGLAGGGQETQYF	TGTGCCAGCAGTACCCCCCCGGGACTAGCGGGAGGGGGACAAGAGACCCAGTACTTC
few	NA	TRBV4-2	TRBJ2-1	CASSQDSSSSYNEQFF	TGTGCCAGCAGCCAAGACTCTAGCAGCTCCTACAATGAGCAGTTCTTC
NA	NA	TRBV6-1	TRBJ2-7	CASIRARTYEQYF	TGTGCCAGCATTCGGGCGAGAACCTACGAGCAGTACTTC
NA	NA	TRBV4-2	TRBJ2-3	CASSQELDSSGADTQYF	TGTGCCAGCAGCCAAGAGCTGGACAGTAGCGGTGCAGATACGCAGTATTTT
NA	NA	TRBV10-3	TRBJ2-2	CAISLSGAGELFF	TGTGCCATCAGTCTGTCAGGTGCCGGGGAGCTGTTTTTT
NA	TRBD1	TRBV7-3	TRBJ2-7	CASSPRQGGEQYF	TGTGCCAGCAGCCCTAGACAGGGTGGGGAGCAGTACTTC